The sequence of this TCR beta chain was determined in a study of blood T cell repertoires in COVID-19. On the study more broadly: Samples taken during acute and convalescent COVID-19 were collected in the United States, Italy and Spain.

Enrollment of patients from Seattle took place during active infection, with longitudinal follow-up. Generated by immunoSEQ multiplex PCR, the TCRdb table keeps only in-frame clones and is missing some. The sample has approximately 140,000 clones; roughly 84% are singletons. In this sample, this clone turned up a few times. Sequencing was performed on peripheral blood. This TCR derives from a man aged 25 to 45 with COVID-19, enrolled during active disease.

The CDR3 DNA is TGCAGTGCTAGAGATAGACTTGAGCAGTTCTTC. It encodes CSARDRLEQFF. This chain uses TRBV20-1 with TRBJ2-1; D unclear. V lost 0 bases and J 9 bases, leaving 6 bases between the germline ends. This CDR3 contains 11 residues. Germline assignment: CDR1 DFQATT and CDR2 SNEGSKA (reference sequence).